This is a list of T cell receptor beta chains from one sample in a study of CD8 T cells in Susac syndrome. TCRdb itself ran the immunoSEQ multiplex PCR reads through MiXCR, one entry per CDR3 protein. The sample includes under 200,000 distinct CDR3 sequences, 92% seen only once; the top ten take roughly 0.08%. The sample was CD4+ T cells from PBMCs. These receptor sequences come from a human donor in good health. Each CDR3 is given with its conserved first and last residue. Fields, in order: J gene, clone size, D gene, V gene, CDR3 DNA, CDR3 protein. The D gene is left open where the match is weak. For some rows the clone size is stated as once, few or many, or as a class when expanded; others skip it.

>TRBJ2-7|-|-|TRBV14
TGTGCCAGCAGCCAAGGGGCTCTCGGCTACGAGCAGTACTTC
CASSQGALGYEQYF
>TRBJ1-1|-|-|TRBV7-2
TGTGCCAGCAGGATAGTAGGGGGTGACACTGAAGCTTTCTTT
CASRIVGGDTEAFF
>TRBJ2-3|-|TRBD2|TRBV5-6
TGTGCCAGCAGCTTGGGGTGCCTAGCGGGAGCTCTAGGAGATACGCAGTATTTT
CASSLGCLAGALGDTQYF
>TRBJ2-2|-|-|TRBV3-1
TGTGCCAGCAGCCAAGGCTCAGAGGCGTTTTTT
CASSQGSEAFF
>TRBJ2-3|-|-|TRBV7-9
TGTGCCAGCAGCTCAAGAGTTCAGGGGCTCACAGATACGCAGTATTTT
CASSSRVQGLTDTQYF
>TRBJ2-1|-|TRBD1|TRBV7-6
TGTGCCAGCAGCTTAGCAGGGACAGGGGCCAATGAGCAGTTCTTC
CASSLAGTGANEQFF
>TRBJ2-5|-|-|TRBV9
TGTGCCAGCAGCCCTATGACAGCCTCCAGGGAGACCCAGTACTTC
CASSPMTASRETQYF
>TRBJ2-2|-|-|TRBV29-1
TGCAGCGTCCGCAGGGCTGCCGGGGAGCTGTTTTTT
CSVRRAAGELFF
>TRBJ1-1|-|-|TRBV6-5
TGTGCCAGCAGCCGACCCTATGAGGCTGAAGCTTTCTTT
CASSRPYEAEAFF
>TRBJ2-2|-|TRBD2|TRBV5-1
TGCGCCAGCAGCTTTCTAGCGGGACCTAACACCGGGGAGCTGTTTTTT
CASSFLAGPNTGELFF
>TRBJ2-2|-|-|TRBV24-1
TGTGCCACCAGCCGGGACCGACAAAAAACCGGGGAGCTGTTTTTT
CATSRDRQKTGELFF
>TRBJ2-5|-|-|TRBV19
TGTGCCAGCGAAGACAGGTACCAAGAGACCCAGTACTTC
CASEDRYQETQYF
>TRBJ1-2|-|-|TRBV5-4
TGTGCCAGCAGCTTGGGCTATCTCGGAAGTGGCTACACCTTC
CASSLGYLGSGYTF
>TRBJ2-7|-|-|TRBV5-1
TGCGCCAGCAGCTTGGCCGCAGGAGGGTCCTCCTACGAGCAGTACTTC
CASSLAAGGSSYEQYF
>TRBJ1-6|once|TRBD1|TRBV5-1
TGCGCCAGCAGCCGACAGGGAGGTGATTCACCCCTCCACTTT
CASSRQGGDSPLHF
>TRBJ2-1|-|-|TRBV2
TGTGCCAGCAGCGGCTGGGGTAGCTCCTACAATGAGCAGTTCTTC
CASSGWGSSYNEQFF
>TRBJ2-1|-|-|TRBV7-9
TGTGCCAGCAGCCCGGGGGATGAGCAGTTCTTC
CASSPGDEQFF
>TRBJ2-3|-|-|TRBV7-3
TGTGCCAGCAGCTCCGGGACCAGTAGCACAGATACGCAGTATTTT
CASSSGTSSTDTQYF
>TRBJ1-2|-|TRBD1|TRBV6-5
TGTGCCAGCAGAAAACAGGGGCTGATCTATGGCTACACCTTC
CASRKQGLIYGYTF
>TRBJ2-7|-|TRBD1|TRBV27
TGTGCCAGCAGTTTGGACAGGGGTTGGTACGAGCAGTACTTC
CASSLDRGWYEQYF
>TRBJ1-1|few|-|TRBV7-2
TGTGCCAGCAGCCCCAGGAGTGACACTGAAGCTTTCTTT
CASSPRSDTEAFF
>TRBJ2-1|-|TRBD2|TRBV7-9
TGTGCCAGCAGCTCGGGGGGACTAGCGGGAGCTTCCTACAATGAGCAGTTCTTC
CASSSGGLAGASYNEQFF
>TRBJ2-7|few|-|TRBV2
TGTGCCAGCAGCCACGGGCCCTACGAGCAGTACTTC
CASSHGPYEQYF
>TRBJ2-7|-|TRBD1|TRBV6-2/TRBV6-3
TGTGCCAGCAGTTACGCAAATAGCGACAGGGCCTACGAGCAGTACTTC
CASSYANSDRAYEQYF
>TRBJ2-5|once|TRBD1|TRBV5-1
TGCGCCAGCAGCAACAGGGGTTTCCAAGAGACCCAGTACTTC
CASSNRGFQETQYF
>TRBJ2-7|-|-|TRBV29-1
TGCAGCGTTATCGACTCCCGACGGCTCTACGAGCAGTACTTC
CSVIDSRRLYEQYF
>TRBJ2-1|few|-|TRBV7-9
TGTGCCAGCAGCTTAGATGTCAATGAGCAGTTCTTC
CASSLDVNEQFF
>TRBJ1-6|-|-|TRBV30
TGTGCCTGGAGTGTACGTCTGAACAATTCACCCCTCCACTTT
CAWSVRLNNSPLHF
>TRBJ2-2|-|-|TRBV14
TGTGCCAGCAGCCAAGCGGGACACCTGAACACCGGGGAGCTGTTTTTT
CASSQAGHLNTGELFF
>TRBJ1-2|-|-|TRBV24-1
TGTGCCACCAGTGATCAGGGTGTTAACTATGGCTACACCTTC
CATSDQGVNYGYTF
>TRBJ2-3|once|-|TRBV18
TGTGCCAGCTCACCACCGGGCACAGATACGCAGTATTTT
CASSPPGTDTQYF
>TRBJ1-1|once|TRBD1|TRBV3-1
TGTGCCAGCAGCCCAAACCTCGACAGGGTTGAAGCTTTCTTT
CASSPNLDRVEAFF
>TRBJ2-5|-|-|TRBV20-1
TGCAGTGCTAGAGATGTGGGGCAAGAGACCCAGTACTTC
CSARDVGQETQYF
>TRBJ2-1|few|TRBD1|TRBV3-1
TGTGCCAGCAGCCAAGGGACAGGGGGCTACAATGAGCAGTTCTTC
CASSQGTGGYNEQFF
>TRBJ2-7|-|-|TRBV28
TGTGCCAGCAGGTCCCGACACTTAAGGTGGCACGAGCAGTACTTC
CASRSRHLRWHEQYF
>TRBJ1-5|once|-|TRBV4-1
TGCGCCAGCAGCCAAGATGAGGGAACTGGTCAGCCCCAGCATTTT
CASSQDEGTGQPQHF
>TRBJ2-1|-|-|TRBV7-9
TGTGCCAGCAGCCTAGACGCGCGGGATGAGCAGTTCTTC
CASSLDARDEQFF
>TRBJ1-5|-|-|TRBV20-1
TGCAGTGCTAAGATGGGGGGTTATAGCAATCAGCCCCAGCATTTT
CSAKMGGYSNQPQHF
>TRBJ2-2|-|TRBD2|TRBV28
TGTGCCGGTTTTTCTGGGGGGGAAACCGGGGAGCTGTTTTTT
CAGFSGGETGELFF
>TRBJ2-6|-|-|TRBV9
TGTGCCAGCAGCGTATCGGGCTCCCGAGTGGGGGCCAACGTCCTGACTTTC
CASSVSGSRVGANVLTF
>TRBJ2-2|-|-|TRBV10-3
TGTGCCATCAGTGACTACACCGGGGAGCTGTTTTTT
CAISDYTGELFF
>TRBJ2-7|-|TRBD1|TRBV29-1
TGCAGCGTTGGGACAGGGGAGAAATACGAGCAGTACTTC
CSVGTGEKYEQYF